A selection of T cell receptor beta chains follows, all from one sample in a study of blood T cells in healthy people across ages. TCRdb processed the 5' RACE reads anew with MiXCR; each CDR3 protein has one entry. The table includes roughly 700,000 distinct CDR3 sequences, approximately 25% detected once. These same records also appear under a second study, on T cells of mothers and their children.

Input material: blood. Source of these receptors: a boy between 10 and 17 years old in good health. CDR3s include the opening cysteine and the closing phenylalanine or tryptophan. Fields, in order: V gene, clone size, J gene, D gene, CDR3 DNA, CDR3 protein. The D gene is left open where the match is weak. For some rows the clone size is stated as once, few or many, or as a class when expanded; others skip it.

>TRBV13|NA|TRBJ1-1|TRBD1
TGTGCCAGCAGAACTGGACAGGGTGGGACTGAAGCTTTCTTT
CASRTGQGGTEAFF
>TRBV4-2|NA|TRBJ2-5|NA
TGTGCCAGCAGCCAGAGGTGGGGGGGCGTTGAGGAGACCCAGTACTTC
CASSQRWGGVEETQYF
>TRBV13|NA|TRBJ2-1|TRBD2
TGTGCCAGCAGCGATGGGACTAGCGGGAGTTCGGAGCAGTTCTTC
CASSDGTSGSSEQFF
>TRBV4-3|few|TRBJ1-2|TRBD1
TGCGCCAGCAGCCCGGCCCGGGGACAGTCGAACTATGGCTACACCTTC
CASSPARGQSNYGYTF
>TRBV10-3|few|TRBJ2-2|TRBD2
TGTGCCATCAGTGAGTCGAAACAGCGGGGGAACACCGGGGAGCTGTTTTTT
CAISESKQRGNTGELFF
>TRBV10-3|NA|TRBJ2-1|NA
TGTGTCACGGGCAGGGTCGATGAGCAGTTCTTC
CVTGRVDEQFF
>TRBV2|few|TRBJ2-5|TRBD2
TGTGCCAGCAGTGTCAGGCTAGCGGCCCCTTCGCCCCAGTACTTC
CASSVRLAAPSPQYF
>TRBV20-1|few|TRBJ2-3|NA
TGCAGCCTAAAGAGCAGCACAGATACGCAGTATTTT
CSLKSSTDTQYF
>TRBV5-1|many|TRBJ1-4|NA
TGCGCCAGCAGCTTCCTTGCAACTAATGAAAAACTGTTTTTT
CASSFLATNEKLFF
>TRBV11-3|NA|TRBJ2-1|TRBD1
TGTGCCAGCAGCTTTGGGACAGGGCGCAATGAGCAGTTCTTC
CASSFGTGRNEQFF
>TRBV7-3|few|TRBJ2-5|NA
TGTGCCAGCAGCCCGCAGGGGCAGGGGATACAAGAGACCCAGTACTTC
CASSPQGQGIQETQYF
>TRBV29-1|NA|TRBJ2-1|TRBD2
TGCAGCGTAACTAGCGGGGGCCCCTACAATGAGCAGTTCTTC
CSVTSGGPYNEQFF
>TRBV5-1|NA|TRBJ2-4|NA
TGCGCCAGCAGCCTACGAGAGGGCGGGATAATGGGAAACATTCAGTACTTC
CASSLREGGIMGNIQYF
>TRBV10-3|NA|TRBJ2-1|NA
TGTGCCGTCAGGGAGACTAACAATGAGCAGTTCTTC
CAVRETNNEQFF
>TRBV15|few|TRBJ2-3|NA
TGTGCCACCAGCAGAGAACCCGACAGCGGCACAGATACGCAGTATTTT
CATSREPDSGTDTQYF
>TRBV29-1|many|TRBJ2-1|NA
TGCAGCGTTGAAGCCGAGACTAGATTTAACAATGAGCAGTTCTTC
CSVEAETRFNNEQFF
>TRBV7-9|few|TRBJ1-1|TRBD1
TGTGCCAGCAGACCCGCGTGGGACAGCGAGAAGAACACTGAAGCTTTCTTT
CASRPAWDSEKNTEAFF
>TRBV27|few|TRBJ2-1|TRBD2
TGTGCCAGCAGTCACGGGACTAGCGTCTACAATGAGCAGTTCTTC
CASSHGTSVYNEQFF
>TRBV7-8|once|TRBJ2-5|TRBD1
TGTGCCAGCAGCTATACGACAGGGCAAGAGACCCAGTACTTC
CASSYTTGQETQYF
>TRBV7-2|few|TRBJ1-6|TRBD1
TGTGCCAGCAGTATAGGACAGGGGGCTTCACCCCTCCACTTT
CASSIGQGASPLHF
>TRBV4-1|NA|TRBJ2-5|TRBD2
TGCGCCAGCAGCCAAGAACCAACGGTGGCTAGCGGGGTTCAAGAGACCCAGTACTTC
CASSQEPTVASGVQETQYF
>TRBV12-3/TRBV12-4|NA|TRBJ2-7|TRBD1
TGTGCCAGCAGTCCGCCGGACAGGGGACCCTACGAGCAGTACTTC
CASSPPDRGPYEQYF
>TRBV24-1|few|TRBJ2-2|NA
TGTGCCACCAGTGCTCGACATGACACCGGGGAGCTGTTTTTT
CATSARHDTGELFF
>TRBV6-2/TRBV6-3|NA|TRBJ2-1|TRBD1
TGTGCCAGCAGTTTCCGACAGGGGCCCAACAATGAGCAGTTCTTC
CASSFRQGPNNEQFF
>TRBV11-2|few|TRBJ2-1|TRBD2
TGTGCCAGCAGCTCTGGGCTCTCCTTGGAGGCGGCGGGAGATTTGTACAATGAGCAGTTCTTC
CASSSGLSLEAAGDLYNEQFF
>TRBV5-1|few|TRBJ2-5|NA
TGCGCCAGCAGCCAACAGAGGAAAGAAGGGGAGACCCAGTACTTC
CASSQQRKEGETQYF
>TRBV12-3/TRBV12-4|NA|TRBJ2-1|NA
TGTGCCAGCAGTTTCCTTTCTGGTGAGCAGTTCTTC
CASSFLSGEQFF
>TRBV12-5|NA|TRBJ2-4|TRBD2
TGTGCTAGTGGAGAAGCGGGGACGAACATTCAGTACTTC
CASGEAGTNIQYF
>TRBV7-2|NA|TRBJ2-2|NA
TGTGCCAGCAGCTTACGGAGGGCCGACACCGGGGAGCTGTTTTTT
CASSLRRADTGELFF
>TRBV20-1|NA|TRBJ2-7|NA
TGCAGTGCTGTCCGGGACACCGCTTACGAGCAGTACTTC
CSAVRDTAYEQYF
>TRBV12-3/TRBV12-4|NA|TRBJ2-7|NA
TGTGCCAGCAGCCCGCGGTTGCGGGGATACTCCTACGAGCAGTACTTC
CASSPRLRGYSYEQYF
>TRBV29-1|NA|TRBJ2-5|NA
TGCAGCGCTTCGGGACTGCAACAAGAGACCCAGTACTTC
CSASGLQQETQYF
>TRBV7-2|NA|TRBJ2-5|TRBD2
TGTGCCAGCAGCCAAATAGCGGGGGGGTTAGAGACCCAGTACTTC
CASSQIAGGLETQYF
>TRBV6-2/TRBV6-3|NA|TRBJ2-1|TRBD1
TGTGCCAGCAGTACCCGGGACAGGGTTATTGGAGAGCAGTTCTTC
CASSTRDRVIGEQFF
>TRBV20-1|NA|TRBJ2-1|TRBD2
TGCAGTGCTAGTCAGGTGACTAGCGGGTTCTATGAGCAGTTCTTC
CSASQVTSGFYEQFF
>TRBV29-1|few|TRBJ1-2|NA
TGCAGCGAAATGCAGGTTGCGGATGGCTACACCTTC
CSEMQVADGYTF
>TRBV13|few|TRBJ2-7|NA
TGTGCCAGCAGCTCGTACAATCTCGGGAGCTACGAGCAGTACTTC
CASSSYNLGSYEQYF
>TRBV12-3/TRBV12-4|NA|TRBJ2-5|NA
TGTGCCAGCAGCCGTCAAGCGGCCCAAGAGACCCAGTACTTC
CASSRQAAQETQYF
>TRBV9|few|TRBJ2-5|NA
TGTGCCAGCAGCGTCGGATACGGAGCTGTCCAAGAGACCCAGTACTTC
CASSVGYGAVQETQYF
>TRBV15|NA|TRBJ1-2|TRBD1
TGTGCCACCAGCAGAGATGTTGGGACAGGAAGCCGTGACTATGGCTACACCTTC
CATSRDVGTGSRDYGYTF
>TRBV4-3|NA|TRBJ2-5|NA
TGCGCCAGCGGCCAAGTGTGGCAGCTCCAAGAGACCCAGTACTTC
CASGQVWQLQETQYF
>TRBV29-1|NA|TRBJ2-5|NA
TGCAGCGTAGTCAGGGGACGGGGCGAGTACCAAGAGACCCAGTACTTC
CSVVRGRGEYQETQYF
>TRBV9|NA|TRBJ2-7|NA
TGTGCCAGCAGCGTAGACAGAAGGGACGAGCAGTACTTC
CASSVDRRDEQYF
>TRBV3-1|few|TRBJ2-4|TRBD1
TGTGCCAGCAGCCAGACGGGACAGTCCAAAAACATTCAGTACTTC
CASSQTGQSKNIQYF
>TRBV7-2|NA|TRBJ1-1|NA
TGTGCCAGCAGCTTAGGCCGCTTCGGGGCTTTCTTT
CASSLGRFGAFF
>TRBV6-6|NA|TRBJ1-5|TRBD1
TGTGCCAGCAGTTACTTTGGACAGGCCGCGGATCAGCCCCAGCATTTT
CASSYFGQAADQPQHF